One sample yielded the 32 T cell receptor beta chains listed below, sequenced in a study of graft-versus-host responses after intestinal transplantation. No antigens are known for them. Sequencing was performed with immunoSEQ multiplex PCR; in TCRdb, only in-frame clones are kept and a portion is missing. The sample includes over 65,000 clones, approximately 90% of them seen just once. Sequencing was performed on unstimulated CD8+ T cells sorted from spleen or lymph node cells, taken before transplant. The receptors originated from a human donor who was the organ donor for an intestinal transplant.

The chain links TRBV29-1 to TRBJ2-6; 7 bases align to TRBD1. This CDR3 region has 18 residues. The germline V gene has CDR1 SQVTM and CDR2 ANQGSEA. The junction had 12 bases not matched to a gene; V was cut back by 2 bases and J by 2 bases. The CDR3 sequence is CSVEFAGTEGTGANVLTF. In DNA, the CDR3 is TGCAGCGTTGAATTCGCCGGGACAGAGGGGACTGGGGCCAACGTCCTGACTTTC.

The chain joins TRBV6-1 to TRBJ2-7, with 10 bases fitting TRBD1. Germline values: CDR1 MNHNS, CDR2 SASEGT. The CDR3 has 14 amino acids. J lost 1 base, V lost 8 bases, and 5 bases had no gene match. The CDR3 spells CASGPGQGSYEQYF. The CDR3 DNA sequence: TGTGCCAGCGGTCCGGGACAGGGGTCCTACGAGCAGTACTTC.

A single count supports this clone. The rearrangement uses TRBV2 and TRBJ2-7, with 8 bases lining up with TRBD1. V lost 4 bases, J lost 3 bases, and 8 bases stayed unmatched. This CDR3 has 15 amino acids. Per germline, CDR1 SNHLY and CDR2 FYNNEI. The CDR3 DNA is TGTGCCAGCAGTGGAACAGGGGGTCGCTTCTACGAGCAGTACTTC. As protein: CASSGTGGRFYEQYF.

The chain combines TRBV11-2 with TRBJ1-2; 12 nucleotides match TRBD1. With V trimmed by 6 bases and J by 7 bases, 6 bases remained unmatched. CDR1 and CDR2 from the germline V gene are SGHAT and FQNNGV. This CDR3 spans 14 amino acids. The CDR3: CASSPGQGARGYTF. The CDR3 DNA reads as TGTGCCAGCAGTCCGGGACAGGGGGCGCGTGGCTACACCTTC. Together with reference TRBV11-2 and TRBJ1-2, the CDR3 gives the full variable domain: EAGVAQSPRYKIIEKRQSVAFWCNPISGHATLYWYQQILGQGPKLLIQFQNNGVVDDSQLPKDRFSAERLKGVDSTLKIQPAKLEDSAVYLCASSPGQGARGYTFGSGTRLTVV.

The chain links TRBV19 to TRBJ2-2, with a tentative D call TRBD1 (6 bases). This CDR3 contains 13 residues. V lost 5 bases and J lost 13, with 17 bases in between. Germline V gene sequence: CDR1 LNHDA, CDR2 SQIVND (reference sequence). CDR3 bases: TGTGCCAGTAGTCCAGGGACACCCACTGGGCTGTTTTTT. Translation gives CASSPGTPTGLFF.

J is TRBJ1-2 and V is TRBV2, with TRBD1 matching over 9 bases. Germline assignment: CDR1 SNHLY and CDR2 FYNNEI. The CDR3 totals 14 residues. Trimming removed 6 bases from V and 4 bases from J; junction bases left unmatched: 6. The CDR3 nucleotides are TGTGCCAGCAGCGGGGGGACAGGGACCTATGGCTACACCTTC. This encodes CASSGGTGTYGYTF.

The chain is built from TRBV15 and TRBJ1-2, with TRBD1 as a possible D gene (5 bases). Trimming removed 6 bases from V and 8 bases from J, with 13 bases in between. The CDR3 loop spans 12 amino acids. Per the germline V gene, CDR1 is LNHNV and CDR2 is YYDKDF (reference sequence). The CDR3 loop reads CATRGDEPGYTF. The CDR3, as DNA: TGTGCCACCAGGGGGGACGAACCGGGCTACACCTTC.

The rearrangement joins TRBV27 to TRBJ1-1; 9 nucleotides match TRBD1. The CDR3 is 17 amino acids. The ends lost 3 bases at V and 4 bases at J; junction bases unmatched: 12. The V gene's germline CDR1 is MNHEY and CDR2 SMNVEV (reference sequence). The CDR3: CASSFGATGGMVTEAFF. The CDR3 coding sequence is TGTGCCAGCAGTTTTGGCGCGACAGGGGGAATGGTCACTGAAGCTTTCTTT.

The rearrangement joins TRBV19 to TRBJ2-2, with D unresolved. The length of the CDR3 is 11 residues. V lost 7 bases and J 5 bases, leaving 5 bases between the germline ends. Germline CDR1 LNHDA, CDR2 SQIVND (reference sequence). This CDR3 is CASTLTGELFF. CDR3 bases: TGTGCCAGTACACTGACCGGGGAGCTGTTTTTT.

This chain uses TRBV15 with TRBJ2-5, with 9 bases lining up with TRBD1. Germline assignment: CDR1 LNHNV and CDR2 YYDKDF (reference sequence). The CDR3 totals 15 residues. Trimming cost V 3 bases and J 11 bases; bases outside gene matches: 13. CDR3 protein: CATSRDGQGRREQYF. For the CDR3, the DNA is TGTGCCACCAGCAGGGACGGACAGGGGAGAAGAGAGCAGTACTTC.

The chain combines TRBV19 with TRBJ2-7; TRBD2 aligns across 12 bases. With 9 bases clipped from V and 3 bases from J, the junction kept 3 bases outside the gene matches. The CDR3 is 13 residues long. Germline V lookup: CDR1 LNHDA, CDR2 SQIVND (reference sequence). In DNA form, the CDR3 reads TGTGCCAGCCGACTAGCGGGGGACTACGAGCAGTACTTC. Its protein is CASRLAGDYEQYF.

V and J are TRBV6-5 and TRBJ1-5; D is unresolved. Per germline, CDR1 MNHEY and CDR2 SVGAGI. The V and J ends lost 2 bases and 3 bases respectively, with 5 bases between them. The CDR3 has 13 amino acids. CDR3 loop: CASSYSNNQPQHF. The CDR3 nucleotides read TGTGCCAGCAGTTACAGCAACAATCAGCCCCAGCATTTT.

This clone came up a few times. This chain links TRBV6-4 with TRBJ2-1, with 7 bases fitting TRBD2. Germline values: CDR1 MRHNA, CDR2 SNTAGT. CDR3 length: 15 amino acids. V shed 0 bases and J 4 bases; nucleotides not matched to a gene: 3. CDR3 sequence: CASSDSGGGYNEQFF. The CDR3 DNA reads as TGTGCCAGCAGTGACTCGGGGGGGGGTTACAATGAGCAGTTCTTC.

This chain links TRBV19 with TRBJ1-1; D remains ambiguous. Germline CDR1 is LNHDA and CDR2 is SQIVND (reference sequence). The CDR3 totals 13 residues. The germline V and J ends were trimmed by 9 bases and 6 bases, with 17 bases remaining between them. The CDR3 DNA is TGTGCCAGCGCTTATGGGGATTACGCTGAAGCTTTCTTT. Protein product: CASAYGDYAEAFF.

This clone was found a few times. The rearrangement links TRBV27 to TRBJ1-2, with D perhaps matching TRBD1 (5 bases). Germline V gene lookup returns CDR1 MNHEY and CDR2 SMNVEV (reference sequence). V shed 5 bases and J shed 3 bases, with 13 bases lying between them. CDR3 size: 14 residues. CDR3 nucleotides: TGTGCCAGCAGTCCACAAGGGGCAGACTATGGCTACACCTTC. The encoded protein is CASSPQGADYGYTF.

The chain couples TRBV5-5 to TRBJ2-7; D is possibly TRBD2 (5 bases). This CDR3 has 16 amino acids. Germline V gives CDR1 SGHKS, CDR2 YYEKEE (reference sequence). V was shortened by 4 bases and J by 5 bases, with 22 bases between the two germline ends. The CDR3 DNA reads as TGTGCCAGCAGCCCCGACCCAAGCGGTACTTCCCACGAGCAGTACTTC. Encoded protein: CASSPDPSGTSHEQYF.

The V gene is TRBV5-4, the J gene TRBJ2-7, with 12 positions matching TRBD1. In germline, CDR1 is SGHNT, CDR2 YYREEE (reference sequence). V lost 2 bases and J lost 6; bases outside the gene matches: 6. The length of the CDR3 is 15 residues. CDR3 sequence reads: CASSLTGTGGIEQYF. The CDR3 DNA reads TGTGCCAGCAGCTTAACCGGGACAGGGGGCATCGAGCAGTACTTC.

This chain connects TRBV4-1 to TRBJ1-2, with D perhaps TRBD1 (6 bases). The CDR3 length is 18 residues. V lost 0 bases, J lost 2 bases, and 19 bases lay in between. Germline loops: CDR1 MGHRA, CDR2 YSYEKL. For the CDR3, the DNA is TGCGCCAGCAGCCAAGATCGTGAGATGGGACAACCGAACTATGGCTACACCTTC. Its protein product is CASSQDREMGQPNYGYTF.

The chain combines TRBV19 with TRBJ1-1; weak D call: TRBD1 (6 bases). Germline CDR1 reads LNHDA; CDR2 reads SQIVND (reference sequence). V was pared by 5 bases and J by 4 bases, with 17 bases between. The CDR3 covers 15 residues. CDR3 in DNA: TGTGCCAGTAGTCCCCCGGGGGGGGCGGGCACTGAAGCTTTCTTT. It specifies CASSPPGGAGTEAFF. The full variable domain, completed using reference TRBV19 and TRBJ1-1, is DGGITQSPKYLFRKEGQNVTLSCEQNLNHDAMYWYRQDPGQGLRLIYYSQIVNDFQKGDIAEGYSVSREKKESFPLTVTSAQKNPTAFYLCASSPPGGAGTEAFFGQGTRLTVV.

The chain uses TRBV5-6 and TRBJ1-6; 7 nucleotides match TRBD1. Germline V lookup: CDR1 SGHDT, CDR2 YYEEEE. V was pared by 4 bases and J by 8 bases, with 6 bases of the junction left unmatched. The CDR3 consists of 14 residues. CDR3 nucleotide sequence: TGTGCCAGCAGCCAGGGACAGAGTTATTCACCCCTCCACTTT. Protein product: CASSQGQSYSPLHF. The full variable domain, with the rest looked up from reference TRBV5-6 and TRBJ1-6, is DAGVTQSPTHLIKTRGQQVTLRCSPKSGHDTVSWYQQALGQGPQFIFQYYEEEERQRGNFPDRFSGHQFPNYSSELNVNALLLGDSALYLCASSQGQSYSPLHFGNGTRLTVT.

A remark on this clone: Compared with germline, one end of the junction differs, possibly owing to a read error. The V gene is TRBV7-2, the J gene TRBJ1-1; D gene ambiguous. The CDR3 extends over 18 amino acids. Per the germline V gene, CDR1 is SGHTA and CDR2 is FQGNSA. Here the CDR3 DNA reads TGTGCCAGCACCTTAGGGCGGAGGGCCACGGGTTTGAGCACTGAAGCTTTCTTT. It translates to CASTLGRRATGLSTEAFF.

This chain links TRBV19 with TRBJ2-5; D remains ambiguous. CDR1 is LNHDA, CDR2 SQIVND, per germline (reference sequence). The CDR3 consists of 14 residues. Trimming removed 0 bases from V and 9 bases from J, with 14 bases in between. The chain's CDR3 is CASSIDYSIFAQYF. The CDR3 nucleotides are TGTGCCAGTAGTATAGATTACAGTATCTTCGCCCAGTACTTC.

This chain links TRBV5-4 with TRBJ1-6; possible D gene TRBD1, 5 bases. Germline V gene lookup returns CDR1 SGHNT and CDR2 YYREEE (reference sequence). The V end was cut by 1 base, the J end by 8 bases, with 16 bases between. The CDR3 covers 16 residues. The CDR3 is CASSLFPGRHDSPLHF. The CDR3 nucleotides are TGTGCCAGCAGCTTGTTTCCGGGGCGTCATGATTCACCCCTCCACTTT.

The CDR3 sequence: CASSPIASSYEQYF. CDR3 sequence (DNA): TGTGCCAGCAGCCCAATAGCCAGCTCCTACGAGCAGTACTTC. The chain is built from TRBV27 and TRBJ2-5; D not certain. With the DNA end fitting TRBJ2-7 better, the J assignment may be wrong. Per the germline V gene, CDR1 is MNHEY and CDR2 is SMNVEV (reference sequence). The CDR3 is 14 residues long.

V usage is TRBV4-1 and J usage is TRBJ1-5; 7 positions agree with TRBD1. The germline V gene encodes CDR1 MGHRA and CDR2 YSYEKL. J gave up 6 bases and V 5 bases, and 7 bases lay outside the gene matches. The CDR3 totals 14 residues. CDR3 residues: CASSNRGLLQPQHF. The CDR3 coding sequence is TGCGCCAGCAGCAACAGGGGTCTGCTTCAGCCCCAGCATTTT.

In this sample, this clone turned up once. The chain carries TRBV6-5 and TRBJ2-3; either TRBD1 or TRBD2 may fit D (5 bases each). The V gene's germline CDR1 is MNHEY and CDR2 SVGAGI. V lost 2 bases, J lost 4 bases, and 13 bases lay in between. CDR3 length: 15 residues. The CDR3 nucleotides read TGTGCCAGCAGTTACCTCAGCCAGGGACCAGATACGCAGTATTTT. It yields the protein CASSYLSQGPDTQYF.

The DNA of the CDR3 is TGTGCCAGCAGTTTATCTACGACAGCAGGGGAGCAGTTCTTC. Protein: CASSLSTTAGEQFF. The V call is TRBV27, the J call TRBJ2-1; D is perhaps TRBD1 (5 bases). CDR3 length equals 14 residues. V lost 0 bases and J lost 10, with 13 bases in between. Germline lookup yields CDR1 MNHEY and CDR2 SMNVEV (reference sequence).

CDR3 region: CAWSVGGSYEQYF. CDR3 sequence (DNA): TGTGCCTGGAGTGTGGGGGGATCCTACGAGCAGTACTTC. V is TRBV30 and J is TRBJ2-7; D is possibly TRBD2 (6 bases). The CDR3 is made up of 13 amino acids. Germline-derived CDR1 and CDR2 are GTSNPN and SVGIG (reference sequence). Trimming took off 0 bases at V and 1 base at J, with 7 bases between the two ends.

V gene TRBV27 combines with J gene TRBJ2-7; TRBD2 aligns across 10 bases. CDR3 length: 16 residues. Germline V gene data show CDR1 as MNHEY and CDR2 as SMNVEV (reference sequence). V lost 8 bases, J lost 0 bases, and 10 bases stayed unmatched. This chain's CDR3 is CASEPIAGGPSYEQYF. The CDR3 DNA reads as TGTGCCAGCGAACCGATAGCGGGGGGACCCTCCTACGAGCAGTACTTC.

This clone was counted a few times. This chain links TRBV6-1 with TRBJ1-1, with 7 bases fitting TRBD1. Trimming removed 6 bases from V and 0 bases from J; junction bases left unmatched: 4. The CDR3 is 14 residues long. The V gene's germline CDR1 is MNHNS and CDR2 SASEGT. For the CDR3, the DNA is TGTGCCAGCAGCGCCAGGGGGATGAACACTGAAGCTTTCTTT. It codes for CASSARGMNTEAFF.

The chain has TRBV27 and TRBJ2-3, with TRBD2 as a possible D gene (5 bases). This CDR3 region has 17 residues. V shed 6 bases and J shed 0 bases, with 19 bases lying between them. Germline CDR1 reads MNHEY; CDR2 reads SMNVEV (reference sequence). CDR3 sequence: CASRHANGAASTDTQYF. Written as DNA, the CDR3 is TGTGCCAGCAGACACGCCAATGGAGCGGCAAGCACAGATACGCAGTATTTT.

The chain is built from TRBV9 and TRBJ1-2; TRBD1 agrees at 9 bases. V was pared by 4 bases and J by 3 bases, with 10 bases of the junction left unmatched. The CDR3 loop spans 16 amino acids. Germline CDR1 reads SGDLS; CDR2 reads YYNGEE. The CDR3 nucleotides are TGTGCCAGCAGCCTTCCACAGGGGGCGGAGGACTATGGCTACACCTTC. Encoded protein: CASSLPQGAEDYGYTF.